This passage covers 18 T cell receptor beta chains from one sample sequenced in a study of blood T cell repertoires in COVID-19. Produced via immunoSEQ multiplex PCR; TCRdb's table is partial and in-frame only. The sample records 150,000 to 200,000 clones, around four fifths being singletons. The source material was peripheral blood. Receptor source: a woman under 40 with acute or convalescent COVID-19.

The genes are TRBV7-2 and TRBJ2-2; a weak D match, TRBD2 (6 bases). Germline values: CDR1 SGHTA, CDR2 FQGNSA. V dropped 1 base and J dropped 5 bases, with 20 bases sitting between them. The CDR3 is 18 residues long. The CDR3 is CASSLEAGGQGGTGELFF. The CDR3 bases are TGTGCCAGCAGCTTAGAGGCCGGTGGGCAGGGAGGAACCGGGGAGCTGTTTTTT.

This sequence joins TRBV28 and TRBJ1-2; 9 nucleotides agree with TRBD1. The CDR3 loop spans 12 amino acids. With 8 bases clipped from V and 8 bases from J, the junction kept 6 bases outside the gene matches. The germline V gene has CDR1 MDHEN and CDR2 SYDVKM. Written as DNA, the CDR3 is TGTGCCAGCCTACAGGGGGCTTGGGGCTACACCTTC. Encoded protein: CASLQGAWGYTF.

This chain uses TRBV15 with TRBJ2-7, with a tentative D call TRBD1 (5 bases). Germline CDR1 reads LNHNV; CDR2 reads YYDKDF (reference sequence). CDR3 size: 15 residues. Trimming cost V 1 base and J 6 bases, with 16 bases left between them. CDR3 sequence reads: CATSRADTDTAEQYF. As DNA, the CDR3 is TGTGCCACCAGCAGAGCGGACACCGATACGGCCGAGCAGTACTTC.

The chain joins TRBV30 to TRBJ1-2; 8 bases are shared with TRBD1. This CDR3 region has 15 residues. Per the germline V gene, CDR1 is GTSNPN and CDR2 is SVGIG (reference sequence). V gave up 5 bases and J gave up 7 bases; unmatched junction bases: 15. The CDR3 region has the DNA TGTGCCTGGTCCACCGGGGCAGGGGGCGCGGGTGGCTACACCTTC. The encoded protein is CAWSTGAGGAGGYTF.

The chain joins TRBV29-1 to TRBJ1-2; 8 bases fit TRBD1. V gave up 0 bases and J gave up 3 bases; unmatched junction bases: 6. The germline V gene encodes CDR1 SQVTM and CDR2 ANQGSEA. The CDR3 runs 15 residues. The CDR3 bases are TGCAGCGTTGAAGATAGGACAGGGATCTACTATGGCTACACCTTC. It specifies CSVEDRTGIYYGYTF. Combining the CDR3 with reference TRBV29-1 and TRBJ1-2 gives the whole variable domain SAVISQKPSRDICQRGTSLTIQCQVDSQVTMMFWYRQQPGQSLTLIATANQGSEATYESGFVIDKFPISRPNLTFSTLTVSNMSPEDSSIYLCSVEDRTGIYYGYTFGSGTRLTVV.

The chain carries TRBV10-3 and TRBJ2-5; tentatively, D is TRBD1 (6 bases). V was cut by 4 bases and J by 1 base, with 16 bases left in between. Germline-derived CDR1 and CDR2 are ENHRY and SYGVKD. This CDR3 is 16 amino acids long. In DNA, the CDR3 is TGTGCCATCAGTGGCCTCCACGGACAGAGCCAAGAGACCCAGTACTTC. Amino acid sequence: CAISGLHGQSQETQYF.

This chain connects TRBV27 to TRBJ2-3; D unclear. This CDR3 region has 13 residues. CDR1 MNHEY and CDR2 SMNVEV come from the germline V gene (reference sequence). V gave up 3 bases and J gave up 2 bases, with 6 bases separating them. CDR3 sequence (DNA): TGTGCCAGCAGTTTGGCCTTCACAGATACGCAGTATTTT. Its translation: CASSLAFTDTQYF.

This clone is a singleton in its sample. The chain uses TRBV4-3 and TRBJ1-1; no firm D call. Germline-derived CDR1 and CDR2 are LGHNA and YSLEER. The CDR3 contains 14 residues. Trimming took off 1 base at V and 0 bases at J, with 6 bases between the two ends. CDR3 nucleotides: TGCGCCAGCAGCCAAGTCCCCATGAACACTGAAGCTTTCTTT. Protein sequence: CASSQVPMNTEAFF.

This clone appeared a single time. The V call is TRBV6-5, the J call TRBJ2-7; the D gene is possibly TRBD1 (5 bases). The CDR3 consists of 15 residues. Trimming stripped 8 bases from V and 5 bases from J, with 22 bases between. CDR1 and CDR2 from the germline V gene are MNHEY and SVGAGI. The CDR3 loop is CASLSTTGVIDEQYF. The CDR3 bases are TGTGCCAGCCTTTCTACTACAGGTGTTATTGACGAGCAGTACTTC.

This clone occurred once. The gene calls are TRBV7-2 and TRBJ2-5; TRBD1 might be the D (5 bases). Deletions cut 5 bases from V and 0 bases from J, with 10 bases between. Germline CDR1 SGHTA, CDR2 FQGNSA. The CDR3 length is 14 residues. The CDR3 spells CASSATEYQETQYF. In nucleotides, the CDR3 is TGTGCCAGCAGCGCGACAGAGTACCAAGAGACCCAGTACTTC. Together with reference TRBV7-2 and TRBJ2-5, the CDR3 gives the full variable domain: GAGVSQSPSNKVTEKGKDVELRCDPISGHTALYWYRQSLGQGLEFLIYFQGNSAPDKSGLPSDRFSAERTGGSVSTLTIQRTQQEDSAVYLCASSATEYQETQYFGPGTRLLVL.

CDR3 sequence reads: CASSLSGRAQYF. The CDR3 DNA reads as TGTGCCAGCAGCTTAAGTGGGAGGGCGCAGTATTTT. V is TRBV7-2 and J is TRBJ2-3, with TRBD2 matching 7 bases. Germline-derived CDR1 and CDR2 are SGHTA and FQGNSA. V gave up 2 bases and J gave up 10 bases; unmatched junction bases: 3. The CDR3 totals 12 residues. The whole variable domain, filled in from reference TRBV7-2 and TRBJ2-3, reads GAGVSQSPSNKVTEKGKDVELRCDPISGHTALYWYRQSLGQGLEFLIYFQGNSAPDKSGLPSDRFSAERTGGSVSTLTIQRTQQEDSAVYLCASSLSGRAQYFGPGTRLTVL.

V and J are TRBV18 and TRBJ1-5; tentatively, D is TRBD1 (6 bases). V lost 2 bases to trimming and J lost 7 bases, with 15 bases between them. CDR1 is KGHSH and CDR2 is LQKENI in the germline V gene. The CDR3 contains 15 residues. CDR3 nucleotide sequence: TGTGCCAGCTCACCAAACTGGGTGGGACACCAGCCCCAGCATTTT. Protein product: CASSPNWVGHQPQHF.

This clone was counted only a few times. The gene calls are TRBV7-2 and TRBJ1-2, with a tentative D call TRBD1 (5 bases). Deletions cut 4 bases from V and 6 bases from J, with 12 bases between. CDR1 and CDR2 from the germline V gene are SGHTA and FQGNSA. The CDR3 is 13 residues long. CDR3 nucleotides: TGTGCCAGCAGCTCCCTCCAGGGTAATGGCTACACCTTC. Protein sequence: CASSSLQGNGYTF.

The chain couples TRBV7-2 to TRBJ2-5; D remains ambiguous. V shed 5 bases and J shed 2 bases, with 9 bases lying between them. The CDR3 is made up of 13 amino acids. Germline CDR1 SGHTA, CDR2 FQGNSA. The CDR3 DNA reads TGTGCCAGCAGCCGAGACTTGCAAGAGACCCAGTACTTC. Amino acid sequence: CASSRDLQETQYF.

V and J are TRBV21-1 and TRBJ1-4; the DNA was not used to check the table's D call, TRBD1. TRBV21-1 is a documented pseudogene. This CDR3 region has 18 residues. The CDR3, as DNA: TGTGCCAGCAGCAACCGGGACAGAGGGCGACGGACTAATGAAAAACTGTTTTTT. Encoded protein: CASSNRDRGRRTNEKLFF.

This chain links TRBV9 with TRBJ1-1; possible D gene TRBD1, 5 bases. Trimming removed 4 bases from V and 5 bases from J, with 24 bases in between. This CDR3 has 17 amino acids. From germline, CDR1 is SGDLS and CDR2 YYNGEE. CDR3 nucleotides: TGTGCCAGCAGCCCTAGAGCCCAAATAGGGGTTCCGACTGAAGCTTTCTTT. Its protein product is CASSPRAQIGVPTEAFF.

The chain recombines TRBV5-1 with TRBJ2-2; D possibly corresponds to TRBD2 (6 bases). Germline V gene data show CDR1 as SGHRS and CDR2 as YFSETQ. The CDR3 spans 17 residues. Trimming removed 0 bases at V and 4 bases at J, with 16 bases between. In DNA form, the CDR3 reads TGCGCCAGCAGCTTGGCAGCTCACGGGGGAGGCACCGGGGAGCTGTTTTTT. Its protein is CASSLAAHGGGTGELFF.

This chain links TRBV7-9 with TRBJ1-4; 7 bases match TRBD1. CDR3 length: 14 amino acids. Germline trimming cut 1 base from V and 6 bases from J; bases unmatched to any gene: 2. The germline gives CDR1 SEHNR, CDR2 FQNEAQ (reference sequence). CDR3 DNA sequence: TGTGCCAGCAGCTTAGACAGGGGAGATGAAAAACTGTTTTTT. Translation gives CASSLDRGDEKLFF.